This TCR beta chain comes out of a study of T cell responses to AZD1222 COVID-19 vaccine. Across the study: Pooling covered second doses at about 4 or about 12 weeks.

Study findings and constraints: In the spike-specific TCR repertoire, nearly half reportedly target unmutated variant regions.

With respect to this clone: Its antigen is unidentified.

The repertoire was sequenced with immunoSEQ multiplex PCR; TCRdb's copy has only in-frame clones and lacks some. The table includes about 140,000 clones, 80% to 95% detected once. This receptor was taken from an adult in good health. This material consisted of peripheral blood, taken on day 0 of AZD1222 vaccination.

The CDR3 protein is CASRAQGGRNEQFF. CDR3 bases: TGCGCCAGCAGAGCCCAGGGAGGAAGGAATGAGCAGTTCTTC. The V and J genes are TRBV5-1 and TRBJ2-1, with TRBD2 as a possible D gene (6 bases). Trimming took 5 bases from V and 7 from J, leaving 16 bases between them. The CDR3 covers 14 residues. The germline CDR1 and CDR2 sequences are SGHRS and YFSETQ.